This T cell receptor (beta chain) emerged from a study of shared clonotypes between healthy human individuals. On the study more broadly: Each donor's CD4 naive and CD4 memory cells filled three plates apiece, CD8 naive two, and CD8 memory one.

Looked up from germline, CDR1 is LNHDA and CDR2 is SQIVND (reference sequence). Trimming removed 5 bases from V and 3 bases from J, with 10 bases in between. CDR3 size: 13 residues. TCRdb's copy holds only in-frame clones and misses some; the assay was immunoSEQ multiplex PCR. The table records about 960,000 clones, 76% of them present only once. A few counts support this clone. All of the donors resided in Nashville, Tennessee, and each was a Caucasian adult. Sequenced: memory CD4+ T cells sorted from blood. Specified subset: CD45RA-negative fraction. The V gene is TRBV19, the J gene TRBJ1-1; D is unresolved. The receptor's source is a man aged 18 to 29 in good health. The CDR3 spells CASSPGRYTEAFF. For the CDR3, the DNA is TGTGCCAGTAGTCCGGGTCGGTACACTGAAGCTTTCTTT.